This T cell receptor beta chain was found in a study of PD-L1 blockade in urothelial cancer. Produced via immunoSEQ multiplex PCR; TCRdb's table is partial and in-frame only. Of approximately 52,000 clones in the sample, 65% to 90% were seen once. The CDR3 extends over 14 amino acids. From germline, CDR1 is SGDLS and CDR2 YYNGEE. Losses at the gene ends were 3 bases for V and 8 bases for J; bases not matched to a gene: 11. Noted time point: pretreatment peripheral blood. This clonotype was obtained from a man in his sixties or seventies with urothelial cancer. The source material was PBMCs, sampled around atezolizumab (anti-PD-L1) treatment. J is TRBJ2-7 and V is TRBV9; 7 bases are shared with TRBD1. CDR3 residues: CASSAQGDSIKQYF. CDR3 DNA sequence: TGTGCCAGCAGCGCGCAGGGGGATAGTATTAAGCAGTACTTC.